Below, one T cell receptor beta chain is given with its context. The sample is drawn from a study of blood T cell repertoires in COVID-19. The wider study: Sample material is recorded as cDNA or gDNA derived from T cells, B-cell-depleted T cells, or PBMCs.

The CDR3 is 14 amino acids. Germline loops: CDR1 MDHEN, CDR2 SYDVKM. The V end lost 2 bases, the J end lost 3 bases, and 8 bases lay between the germline ends. Profiled with immunoSEQ multiplex PCR; TCRdb holds only in-frame clones, not every one. The data contain around 200,000 clones, roughly 87% of them seen just once; the ten biggest clones take up under 2.5%. The chain combines TRBV28 with TRBJ1-5; unclear D gene. The receptor was isolated from a man aged 40-50 years with active or convalescent COVID-19. The sample taken for sequencing was peripheral blood. The CDR3 coding sequence is TGTGCCAGCAGTTTAAAGACATACAATCAGCCCCAGCATTTT. This encodes CASSLKTYNQPQHF.